This T cell receptor beta chain was retrieved from a study of T cell repertoires in cytomegalovirus infection. Across the whole study: A matching HLA type, together with CMV infection, was signaled by public TCR beta signatures. Study results and limitations: Cumulated frequencies of public TCR beta families served to identify carriers of CMV plus the relevant HLA.

MiXCR was run by TCRdb on the reads, yielding one entry per CDR3 protein. The sample records 350,000 to 550,000 distinct CDR3 sequences, roughly 31% being singletons. This clonotype was detected many times. Its specificity is unknown. Trimming at V came to 5 bases and at J to 5 bases, leaving 7 bases not matched to a gene. Germline V gives CDR1 SEHNR, CDR2 FQNEAQ (reference sequence). The length of the CDR3 is 14 residues. Specimen: PBMCs. The rearrangement uses TRBV7-9 and TRBJ1-1, with 8 bases that match TRBD1. The receptor comes from a human donor in good health (CMV status not recorded). Some clones in this sample may be carry-over from other donors' samples. The CDR3 DNA reads TGTGCCAGCAGCCCCTCGGGACAGGTTACTGAAGCTTTCTTT. Translating it yields CASSPSGQVTEAFF.